Below are 12 T cell receptor beta chains sequenced from a single sample in a study of T-cell reconstitution after alpha-beta-depleted transplantation in children. The TCRbeta library was prepared with unique molecular identifiers. TCRdb reanalysed the PCR reads using MiXCR and keeps one entry per CDR3 protein. The sample has some 440,000 distinct CDR3 sequences; roughly 15% are singletons. Sequences were derived from PBMCs, mostly from graft donor cells, sampled 360 days after TCRalphabeta/CD19-depleted stem cell transplant. The receptors here all came from a boy in the first two years of life who had a stem cell transplant for Wiskott-Aldrich syndrome, so the T cells may come from the graft donor.

In its sample, this clonotype was seen a few times. The chain links TRBV20-1 to TRBJ1-1; D perhaps matches TRBD1 (5 bases). The CDR3 runs to 12 residues. Trimming left V 2 bases short and J 6 bases short, with 10 bases between. CDR1 is DFQATT and CDR2 is SNEGSKA in the germline V gene (reference sequence). The CDR3 DNA reads as TGCAGTGCTAGAACAGGACGCCCTGAAGCTTTCTTT. Protein: CSARTGRPEAFF.

This chain links TRBV10-3 with TRBJ1-2; 8 bases line up with TRBD1. Germline assignment: CDR1 ENHRY and CDR2 SYGVKD. Trimming at V came to 6 bases and at J to 7 bases, leaving 10 bases not matched to a gene. The CDR3 spans 14 residues. Written as DNA, the CDR3 is TGTGCCATCAGCCGACAGGGGACAGATATTGGCTACACCTTC. It yields the protein CAISRQGTDIGYTF.

This chain connects TRBV20-1 to TRBJ2-5, with D possibly TRBD1 on 6 matching bases. V was shortened by 3 bases and J by 7 bases, with 15 bases between the two germline ends. The germline V gene encodes CDR1 DFQATT and CDR2 SNEGSKA (reference sequence). This CDR3 has 13 amino acids. This chain's CDR3 is CSARGTRPGTQYF. The CDR3 DNA reads TGCAGTGCTAGGGGGACACGGCCAGGGACCCAGTACTTC.

This rearrangement joins TRBV7-9 to TRBJ2-5; 10 positions match TRBD1. Germline CDR1 reads SEHNR; CDR2 reads FQNEAQ (reference sequence). After removal of 4 bases from V and 5 bases from J, the junction contained 7 bases not matched to a gene. The CDR3 loop spans 15 amino acids. CDR3 sequence reads: CASSSDRGLQETQYF. The CDR3 DNA reads TGTGCCAGCAGCTCAGACAGGGGGCTACAGGAGACCCAGTACTTC.

This clonotype has only a few counts. The chain links TRBV3-1 to TRBJ1-5; TRBD1 is a possible D gene (6 bases). Germline CDR1 reads LGHDT; CDR2 reads YNNKEL (reference sequence). V was pared by 1 base and J by 7 bases, with 14 bases between. This CDR3 comprises 15 residues. The CDR3 DNA reads TGTGCCAGCAGCCAAGGAGGGGGGCTAAGGCAGCCCCAGCATTTT. Amino acids: CASSQGGGLRQPQHF.

The chain carries TRBV5-1 and TRBJ2-3; 8 nucleotides agree with TRBD2. With 4 bases clipped from V and 3 bases from J, the junction kept 13 bases outside the gene matches. Germline CDR1 and CDR2: SGHRS and YFSETQ. CDR3 length equals 17 residues. The CDR3 region is CASSPFPGGERTDTQYF. In nucleotides, the CDR3 is TGCGCCAGCAGCCCCTTCCCCGGGGGGGAGAGGACAGATACGCAGTATTTT.

In this sample, this clonotype turned up a few times. V usage is TRBV7-9 and J usage is TRBJ1-1; tentatively, D is TRBD1 (5 bases). The germline V gene encodes CDR1 SEHNR and CDR2 FQNEAQ (reference sequence). The CDR3 contains 13 residues. Deletions cut 11 bases from V and 4 bases from J, with 17 bases between. Here the CDR3 DNA reads TGTGCCGGCCGGGACGGTGCGGGCACTGAAGCTTTCTTT. Translated: CAGRDGAGTEAFF.

The chain has TRBV10-3 and TRBJ2-2; no firm D call. CDR1 is ENHRY and CDR2 is SYGVKD in the germline V gene. V lost 2 bases and J lost 5, with 9 bases in between. CDR3 length: 14 residues. The CDR3 nucleotides read TGTGCCATCAGTGAGATATGGAGTACCGGGGAGCTGTTTTTT. It translates to CAISEIWSTGELFF.

This chain uses TRBV5-1 with TRBJ2-5; 10 bases line up with TRBD2. In germline, CDR1 is SGHRS, CDR2 YFSETQ. With V trimmed by 4 bases and J by 9 bases, 15 bases remained unmatched. CDR3 size: 16 residues. This chain's CDR3 is CASSPGTSDTGVAQYF. The DNA of the CDR3 is TGCGCCAGCAGCCCCGGGACTAGCGATACCGGTGTGGCCCAGTACTTC.

This clonotype was counted a few times. The chain combines TRBV20-1 with TRBJ2-1; 12 bases match TRBD2. This CDR3 region has 16 residues. Germline V CDR1 and CDR2: DFQATT, SNEGSKA (reference sequence). Losses at the gene ends were 5 bases for V and 3 bases for J; bases not matched to a gene: 8. CDR3 protein: CSAPPLAGGHYNEQFF. The CDR3 nucleotides read TGCAGTGCTCCCCCACTAGCGGGGGGTCACTACAATGAGCAGTTCTTC.

The chain has TRBV6-5 and TRBJ1-4, with TRBD1 as a possible D gene (5 bases). This CDR3 spans 14 amino acids. Germline loops: CDR1 MNHEY, CDR2 SVGAGI. V was trimmed by 2 bases and J by 8 bases, leaving 12 bases between them. DNA for the CDR3: TGTGCCAGCAGTTACGGGGCAGAGAAAGAAAAACTGTTTTTT. It specifies CASSYGAEKEKLFF.

This clonotype was seen a few times. The chain has TRBV29-1 and TRBJ2-3; D might be TRBD1 or TRBD2, each matching 5 bases. The V end was cut by 4 bases, the J end by 4 bases, with 15 bases between. This CDR3 contains 14 residues. From germline, CDR1 is SQVTM and CDR2 ANQGSEA. CDR3 bases: TGCAGCGTTGGACGGTCAGGGAGCCCAGATACGCAGTATTTT. Protein product: CSVGRSGSPDTQYF.